The entry below describes one T cell receptor (beta chain). V lost 5 bases and J lost 5; bases outside the gene matches: 9. CDR3 length equals 18 residues. Looked up from germline, CDR1 is LNHDA and CDR2 is SQIVND (reference sequence). The sample belongs to a study of blood T cell repertoires in COVID-19. Clones were sequenced by immunoSEQ multiplex PCR, and TCRdb holds only the in-frame ones, with some missing. Seen here are 110,000 to 150,000 clones, about 89% observed once, and the top ten hold around 3.2%. The TCR comes from a man in his fifties or sixties with active or convalescent COVID-19. Sequenced material: peripheral blood. The chain couples TRBV19 to TRBJ2-1, with 16 bases fitting TRBD2. CDR3 protein: CASSLTPGLAGGNNEQFF. As DNA, the CDR3 is TGTGCCAGTAGTCTAACCCCGGGACTAGCGGGAGGGAACAATGAGCAGTTCTTC.